These 23 T cell receptor beta chains were sequenced from one sample in a study of metastatic and nonmetastatic thyroid tumors. TCRdb reprocessed the PCR reads using MiXCR. There are tens of thousands of clones in the sample; 25% to 30% occur only once, and approximately 11% lies in the top ten. None of the patients had undergone any treatment ahead of thyroid surgery. The sample consisted of blood. Receptors originate from a male donor with papillary thyroid cancer or a benign thyroid nodule (not recorded which). Some clones in this sample may be carry-over from other donors' samples.

The J gene is TRBJ2-3, the V gene TRBV20-1; D is ambiguous. The CDR3 length is 16 residues. The germline gives CDR1 DFQATT, CDR2 SNEGSKA (reference sequence). The V and J ends lost 7 bases and 0 bases respectively, with 20 bases between them. The CDR3 sequence: CSVFSGSQSSTDTQYF. In nucleotides, the CDR3 is TGCAGTGTCTTCTCAGGCAGCCAATCTAGCACAGATACGCAGTATTTT.

The chain combines TRBV28 with TRBJ1-2, with a weak D call TRBD1 (6 bases). The CDR3 extends over 13 amino acids. V was trimmed by 5 bases and J by 4 bases, leaving 11 bases between them. CDR1 is MDHEN and CDR2 is SYDVKM in the germline V gene. The CDR3 DNA is TGTGCCAGCAGTAGGGGGGGGGCCTATGGCTACACCTTC. This translates into CASSRGGAYGYTF.

This clone came up many times. The same CDR3 is also encoded by other DNA sequences in this sample. The chain carries TRBV12-3 or TRBV12-4 and TRBJ2-2; D unresolved. Between the trimmed V and J ends, which lost 1 base and 10 bases, there was a span of 19 bases. The CDR3 has 16 residues. CDR3 DNA sequence: TGTGCCAGCAGTTTAGGGGCTGAGACCTATGGCGAGGAGCTGTTTTTT. Translated: CASSLGAETYGEELFF.

The V and J genes are TRBV6-1 and TRBJ2-7; D remains unclear. The CDR3 spans 12 residues. V was cut by 7 bases and J by 13 bases, with 20 bases left in between. CDR1 is MNHNS and CDR2 is SASEGT in the germline V gene. The CDR3 protein is CASIGIGPLGYF. CDR3 in DNA: TGTGCCAGCATCGGAATAGGACCTTTAGGATACTTC.

This CDR3 is CASRTDRGGREQYF. Here the CDR3 DNA reads TGTGCCAGCAGAACGGACAGGGGAGGGCGCGAGCAGTACTTC. The chain couples TRBV27 to TRBJ2-7, with 9 bases fitting TRBD1. V was clipped by 6 bases and J by 6 bases; unmatched bases: 9. The CDR3 totals 14 residues. The germline CDR1 and CDR2 sequences are MNHEY and SMNVEV (reference sequence).

V usage is TRBV28 and J usage is TRBJ2-7; TRBD2 matches at 9 bases. The CDR3 is made up of 13 amino acids. CDR1 is MDHEN and CDR2 is SYDVKM in the germline V gene. Germline trimming cut 6 bases from V and 5 bases from J; bases unmatched to any gene: 5. CDR3 region: CASRVAGVNEQYF. CDR3 DNA sequence: TGTGCCAGCAGAGTAGCGGGAGTTAACGAGCAGTACTTC.

V gene TRBV5-5 combines with J gene TRBJ1-1; the D is unclear. V was shortened by 7 bases and J by 2 bases, with 12 bases between the two germline ends. The CDR3 has 13 amino acids. The germline gives CDR1 SGHKS, CDR2 YYEKEE (reference sequence). CDR3 amino acids: CASAGPDNTEAFF. CDR3 bases: TGTGCCAGCGCCGGCCCCGATAACACTGAAGCTTTCTTT.

Worth noting for this clone: Germline is not matched at one junction end, which may reflect a read error. The CDR3 is CASSSPQGADAQYF. DNA of the CDR3: TGCGCCAGCAGCTCACCCCAGGGCGCAGATGCGCAGTATTTT. V gene TRBV5-1 combines with J gene TRBJ2-3, with D possibly matching TRBD1 (5 bases). CDR3 length equals 14 residues. Germline V gene data show CDR1 as SGHRS and CDR2 as YFSETQ.

The rearrangement uses TRBV11-2 and TRBJ2-7; D gene uncertain. In germline, CDR1 is SGHAT, CDR2 FQNNGV. This CDR3 contains 15 residues. Trimming left V 4 bases short and J 3 bases short, with 16 bases between. The CDR3 DNA reads TGTGCCAGCAGCTCCTATAGCCTCGCAAACTACGAGCAGTACTTC. It is translated as CASSSYSLANYEQYF.

This clone is medium-sized within its sample. V is TRBV3-1 and J is TRBJ2-7; D gene uncertain. Germline V gives CDR1 LGHDT, CDR2 YNNKEL (reference sequence). This CDR3 has 12 amino acids. Trimming cost V 7 bases and J 3 bases, with 10 bases left between them. This chain's CDR3 is CASMGVLYEQYF. CDR3 in DNA: TGTGCCAGCATGGGTGTGCTCTACGAGCAGTACTTC.

The chain recombines TRBV20-1 with TRBJ2-7, with a tentative D call TRBD1 (5 bases). From germline, CDR1 is DFQATT and CDR2 SNEGSKA (reference sequence). V was shortened by 5 bases and J by 3 bases, with 23 bases between the two germline ends. The CDR3 extends over 16 amino acids. The CDR3: CSAFSCQGNHVYEQYF. CDR3 in DNA: TGCAGTGCTTTTAGCTGCCAGGGTAACCATGTCTACGAGCAGTACTTC.

The chain joins TRBV5-1 to TRBJ2-1; perhaps TRBD2 as D (6 bases). This CDR3 comprises 15 residues. Germline V gives CDR1 SGHRS, CDR2 YFSETQ. Trimming removed 2 bases at V and 7 bases at J, with 16 bases between. The CDR3 coding sequence is TGCGCCAGCAGCTTCGGCCCGGAGGGCCGGAATGAGCAGTTCTTC. This codes for CASSFGPEGRNEQFF.

This clone was picked up many times. This chain connects TRBV24-1 to TRBJ1-3; no clear D gene. Trimming shortened V by 4 bases and J by 1 base, and 16 bases separated the two germline ends. CDR1 is KGHDR and CDR2 is SFDVKD in the germline V gene. CDR3 size: 17 residues. The CDR3, as DNA: TGTGCCACCAGTGAGAGTCCGGGAAAAAGGTCTGGAAACACCATATATTTT. Amino acids: CATSESPGKRSGNTIYF.

This clone has only one observation. Mismatch with germline at one junction end may stem from a read error. The gene calls are TRBV18 and TRBJ1-3; D perhaps matches TRBD1 (5 bases). This CDR3 has 15 amino acids. CDR1 is KGHSH, CDR2 LQKENI, per germline. CDR3 in amino acids: CASSPRQGGGNTIYF. The CDR3, as DNA: TGCGCCAGCTCACCACGCCAGGGTGGTGGAAACACCATATATTTT.

V usage is TRBV2 and J usage is TRBJ1-5; D uncertain. Trimming removed 7 bases at V and 4 bases at J, with 8 bases between. CDR1 is SNHLY, CDR2 FYNNEI, per germline. The CDR3 is 12 amino acids. The CDR3 bases are TGTGCCAGCACGGTCCAAAATCAGCCCCAGCATTTT. Its translation: CASTVQNQPQHF.

This clone was recorded a few times. J is TRBJ2-7 and V is TRBV27, with 11 positions matching TRBD2. The V gene end was trimmed by 4 bases and the J gene end by 6 bases; junction bases not matched to a gene: 11. The CDR3 is 16 residues long. Germline V lookup: CDR1 MNHEY, CDR2 SMNVEV (reference sequence). CDR3 nucleotide sequence: TGTGCCAGCAGTTCTCCCTTAGCGGGAGGGTTTAGCGAGCAGTACTTC. Amino acid sequence: CASSSPLAGGFSEQYF.

The sample holds many counts of this clone. The gene calls are TRBV6-1 and TRBJ1-6; D gene uncertain. This CDR3 region has 14 residues. Trimming took 7 bases from V and 5 from J, leaving 12 bases between them. Germline lookup yields CDR1 MNHNS and CDR2 SASEGT. CDR3: CASTDGRDNSPLHF. DNA of the CDR3: TGTGCCAGCACCGACGGGAGAGATAATTCACCCCTCCACTTT.

This clone was seen only a few times. The chain carries TRBV19 and TRBJ2-2; 7 bases agree with TRBD1. The V gene end was trimmed by 3 bases and the J gene end by 4 bases; junction bases not matched to a gene: 2. Germline values: CDR1 LNHDA, CDR2 SQIVND (reference sequence). The CDR3 length is 14 residues. The CDR3 DNA reads as TGTGCCAGTAGTATCACAGGGGCCACCGGGGAGCTGTTTTTT. Its translation: CASSITGATGELFF.

This chain connects TRBV7-2 to TRBJ2-1; D remains unclear. The germline CDR1 and CDR2 sequences are SGHTA and FQGNSA. This CDR3 has 14 residues. Trimming pared 3 bases from V and 4 bases from J, leaving 10 bases between. CDR3 sequence (DNA): TGTGCCAGCAGCTTCGCGACTGGGTACAATGAGCAGTTCTTC. It translates to CASSFATGYNEQFF.

In this sample, this clone turned up many times. This may be a read error, as it is one base from a much larger clone. The J gene is TRBJ1-1, the V gene TRBV5-1; a possible D gene is TRBD1 (5 bases). The germline gives CDR1 SGHRS, CDR2 YFSETQ. The CDR3 consists of 14 residues. Between the trimmed V and J ends, which lost 3 bases and 8 bases, there was a span of 17 bases. The CDR3 sequence: CASSSRGRGFEAFF. The DNA for the CDR3 is TGCGCCAGCAGCTCGCGCGGACGGGGCTTCGAAGCTTTCTTT.

This clone was observed a few times. V is TRBV6-2 or TRBV6-3 and J is TRBJ1-5, with a weak D call TRBD1 (6 bases). The ends were cut back, 2 bases at V and 0 bases at J, with 11 bases in the middle. Looked up from germline, CDR1 is MNHEY and CDR2 is SVGEGT. This CDR3 is 16 amino acids long. The CDR3 reads CASSYPGTHSNQPQHF. The CDR3 nucleotides read TGTGCCAGCAGTTACCCCGGGACACATAGCAATCAGCCCCAGCATTTT.

This clone came up a few times. The chain couples TRBV6-1 to TRBJ2-1; TRBD2 matches at 9 bases. V gave up 2 bases and J gave up 1 base; unmatched junction bases: 3. The length of the CDR3 is 16 residues. Per germline, CDR1 MNHNS and CDR2 SASEGT. The CDR3 bases are TGTGCCAGCAGTGAATGGGCGGGAGGGTCCTACAATGAGCAGTTCTTC. This encodes CASSEWAGGSYNEQFF.

This clone was seen only once. The chain has TRBV11-3 and TRBJ2-5; D not certain. The CDR3 covers 11 residues. V was pared by 3 bases and J by 5 bases, with 4 bases between. Germline V gene data show CDR1 as SGHNT and CDR2 as YENEEA. The CDR3 loop is CASSFRETQYF. The CDR3 DNA reads as TGTGCCAGCAGCTTTCGGGAGACCCAGTACTTC.